Presented here are 31 T cell receptor beta chains from one specimen sequenced in a study of T cells in Graves' hyperthyroidism and ophthalmopathy. Amplification of TCR beta CDR3 regions was performed using RNA transcripts as template. First-round RT-PCR with HTBI primers amplified the TCR CDR3 region. TCRdb recomputed calls from the multiplex PCR reads with MiXCR, one row per CDR3 protein. The sample lists some 360,000 distinct CDR3 sequences, less than 20% occurring once. Sequencing was done on a sample of blood. The receptor set was obtained from a woman in her forties with Graves' ophthalmopathy.

This clonotype was seen ten or more times. The rearrangement uses TRBV28 and TRBJ1-2, with D perhaps TRBD1 (6 bases). The CDR3 runs to 15 residues. The V gene lost 6 bases and the J gene lost 8 bases, with 22 bases spanning the gap. Per germline, CDR1 MDHEN and CDR2 SYDVKM. The CDR3 nucleotides are TGTGCCAGCAGCCGACCACTTGGGACACTGTTCGGCTACACCTTC. It is translated as CASSRPLGTLFGYTF.

Ten or more counts support this clonotype. V gene TRBV30 combines with J gene TRBJ2-7; maybe TRBD1 (5 bases). There are 11 residues in the CDR3. V lost 5 bases to trimming and J lost 7 bases, with 12 bases between them. The V gene's germline CDR1 is GTSNPN and CDR2 SVGIG (reference sequence). The CDR3 sequence is CAWGDRGEQYF. CDR3 nucleotides: TGTGCCTGGGGAGATAGGGGAGAGCAGTACTTC.

The V gene is TRBV6-2 or TRBV6-3, the J gene TRBJ2-1; 10 bases agree with TRBD1. CDR1 and CDR2 from the germline V gene are MNHEY and SVGEGT. The CDR3 runs to 15 residues. Trimming at V came to 5 bases and at J to 6 bases, leaving 7 bases not matched to a gene. The CDR3 loop is CASSRSGTGVNEQFF. The DNA of the CDR3 is TGTGCCAGCAGTCGATCCGGGACAGGGGTCAATGAGCAGTTCTTC.

This clonotype was recorded at least ten times. The chain recombines TRBV12-3 or TRBV12-4 with TRBJ1-5; D unclear. V lost 3 bases and J lost 9, with 12 bases in between. The length of the CDR3 is 13 residues. The CDR3, as DNA: TGTGCCAGCAGTTTGGGCAGGTCCCGGCCCCAGCATTTT. Its translation: CASSLGRSRPQHF.

This clonotype was observed at least ten times. This chain uses TRBV12-3 or TRBV12-4 with TRBJ1-5; D remains unclear. CDR3 length equals 16 residues. The V end lost 3 bases, the J end lost 1 base, and 13 bases lay between the germline ends. The CDR3: CASSFESVGSNQPQHF. The DNA for the CDR3 is TGTGCCAGCAGTTTTGAATCAGTCGGGAGCAATCAGCCCCAGCATTTT.

In its sample, this clonotype was seen many times. This chain connects TRBV2 to TRBJ2-7; 10 positions agree with TRBD2. The CDR3 runs 16 residues. J lost 2 bases, V lost 10 bases, and 14 bases had no gene match. In germline, CDR1 is SNHLY, CDR2 FYNNEI. This chain's CDR3 is CAISGPGTSVPYEQYF. As DNA, the CDR3 is TGTGCCATCTCGGGACCCGGGACTAGCGTTCCCTACGAGCAGTACTTC.

The genes are TRBV6-5 and TRBJ2-7, with D tentatively TRBD1 (6 bases). The CDR3 sequence is 15 residues long. The germline V and J ends were trimmed by 4 bases and 2 bases, with 15 bases remaining between them. CDR1 is MNHEY and CDR2 is SVGAGI in the germline V gene. The CDR3 coding sequence is TGTGCCAGCAGTTCCTACCACCGACAGGCCTACGAGCAGTACTTC. Protein product: CASSSYHRQAYEQYF.

The chain is built from TRBV5-5 and TRBJ1-5, with D unresolved. Germline lookup yields CDR1 SGHKS and CDR2 YYEKEE (reference sequence). V lost 5 bases and J 5 bases, leaving 11 bases between the germline ends. There are 13 residues in the CDR3. The CDR3 DNA reads TGTGCCAGCAGTTACGACACCTATCAGCCCCAGCATTTT. Protein: CASSYDTYQPQHF.

This clonotype was observed many times. The chain is built from TRBV10-3 and TRBJ2-4, with 9 bases identical to TRBD1. Trimming at V came to 3 bases and at J to 8 bases, leaving 14 bases not matched to a gene. The CDR3 has 17 amino acids. CDR1 is ENHRY and CDR2 is SYGVKD in the germline V gene. CDR3 residues: CAISDSGTGNWGDIQYF. CDR3 nucleotide sequence: TGTGCCATCAGTGACTCCGGGACAGGGAACTGGGGGGACATTCAGTACTTC.

There are many counts of this clonotype. V usage is TRBV5-6 and J usage is TRBJ2-7; the match to TRBD1 covers 12 bases. The germline CDR1 and CDR2 sequences are SGHDT and YYEEEE. The CDR3 loop spans 15 amino acids. J was trimmed by 7 bases and V by 2 bases; bases with no gene match: 7. The CDR3 sequence is CASSFLGQGAGEQYF. The CDR3 DNA reads as TGTGCCAGCAGCTTTTTGGGACAGGGGGCTGGAGAGCAGTACTTC. The full variable domain, rest sourced from reference TRBV5-6 and TRBJ2-7, is DAGVTQSPTHLIKTRGQQVTLRCSPKSGHDTVSWYQQALGQGPQFIFQYYEEEERQRGNFPDRFSGHQFPNYSSELNVNALLLGDSALYLCASSFLGQGAGEQYFGPGTRLTVT.

This clonotype came up many times. The chain links TRBV20-1 to TRBJ1-5, with TRBD1 as a possible D gene (5 bases). Germline CDR1 reads DFQATT; CDR2 reads SNEGSKA (reference sequence). This CDR3 contains 14 residues. The V and J ends lost 2 bases and 4 bases respectively, with 12 bases between them. The CDR3, as DNA: TGCAGTGCTAGAAGGGGTGGTGGGAATCAGCCCCAGCATTTT. Amino acid sequence: CSARRGGGNQPQHF.

CDR3 DNA: TGTGCCAGCAGTGAGATGGCGGGACTGGCCTACGAGCAGTACTTC. Translated: CASSEMAGLAYEQYF. The V and J genes are TRBV2 and TRBJ2-7; a weak D match, TRBD2 (6 bases). The germline CDR1 and CDR2 sequences are SNHLY and FYNNEI. There are 15 residues in the CDR3. V gave up 3 bases and J gave up 2 bases, with 14 bases separating them. Combining the CDR3 with reference TRBV2 and TRBJ2-7 gives the whole variable domain EPEVTQTPSHQVTQMGQEVILRCVPISNHLYFYWYRQILGQKVEFLVSFYNNEISEKSEIFDDQFSVERPDGSNFTLKIRSTKLEDSAMYFCASSEMAGLAYEQYFGPGTRLTVT.

This chain connects TRBV4-2 to TRBJ1-2, with D perhaps matching TRBD1 (5 bases). V was clipped by 7 bases and J by 1 base, with 13 bases between them. Per germline, CDR1 LGHNA and CDR2 YNFKEQ. The CDR3 consists of 14 residues. Here the CDR3 reads CASTDSHYNYGYTF. The CDR3 coding sequence is TGTGCCAGCACCGACAGTCATTATAACTATGGCTACACCTTC.

The chain couples TRBV6-1 to TRBJ2-5; possibly TRBD2 for D (6 bases). Germline V gives CDR1 MNHNS, CDR2 SASEGT. The CDR3 contains 16 residues. The V end was cut by 3 bases, the J end by 1 base, with 15 bases between. CDR3: CASSDSGGASQETQYF. The CDR3 DNA reads as TGTGCCAGCAGTGATAGCGGCGGGGCCTCCCAAGAGACCCAGTACTTC.

The chain employs TRBV12-3 or TRBV12-4 and TRBJ2-4; D is uncertain. The V gene lost 7 bases and the J gene lost 7 bases, with 17 bases spanning the gap. The CDR3 extends over 14 amino acids. The CDR3 sequence: CASMRSRAGNIQYF. CDR3 nucleotides: TGTGCCAGCATGAGGTCTAGGGCCGGGAACATTCAGTACTTC.

V usage is TRBV6-1 and J usage is TRBJ1-1, with TRBD1 matching 9 bases. Germline trimming cut 5 bases from V and 5 bases from J; bases unmatched to any gene: 6. Germline V CDR1 and CDR2: MNHNS, SASEGT. CDR3 length equals 14 residues. CDR3 in amino acids: CASSPGQGLTEAFF. The CDR3 DNA follows: TGTGCCAGCAGTCCCGGACAGGGGCTGACTGAAGCTTTCTTT.

This clonotype was detected many times. V is TRBV12-3 or TRBV12-4 and J is TRBJ2-2, with no clear D. The CDR3 runs to 14 residues. Trimming pared 6 bases from V and 5 bases from J, leaving 13 bases between. CDR3 bases: TGTGCCAGCAGCCGAAGTGTCACAACCGGGGAGCTGTTTTTT. Its protein is CASSRSVTTGELFF.

Ten or more counts support this clonotype. This chain joins TRBV11-2 and TRBJ2-5; 7 bases are a match to TRBD1. There are 20 residues in the CDR3. V lost 5 bases to trimming and J lost 4 bases; unmatched junction nucleotides: 25. Per germline, CDR1 SGHAT and CDR2 FQNNGV. The CDR3: CASSLLNQARKTGERETQYF. The CDR3 region has the DNA TGTGCCAGCAGCCTACTAAACCAAGCCCGAAAAACAGGGGAGCGAGAGACCCAGTACTTC.

This clonotype showed up many times. The chain is built from TRBV7-2 and TRBJ2-2; weak D call: TRBD2 (5 bases). V dropped 8 bases and J dropped 2 bases, with 12 bases sitting between them. The CDR3 contains 14 residues. The V gene's germline CDR1 is SGHTA and CDR2 FQGNSA. The CDR3 DNA reads TGTGCCAGCCGGGATGGCGTCAACACCGGGGAGCTGTTTTTT. Amino acid sequence: CASRDGVNTGELFF.

This clonotype was seen at least ten times. The chain recombines TRBV5-1 with TRBJ1-1; possible D gene TRBD1, 5 bases. The CDR3 totals 13 residues. Trimming stripped 0 bases from V and 6 bases from J, with 9 bases between. Per the germline V gene, CDR1 is SGHRS and CDR2 is YFSETQ. The CDR3 nucleotides read TGCGCCAGCAGCTTGGCAGGGATGTCTGAAGCTTTCTTT. Its protein product is CASSLAGMSEAFF. The variable domain in full, with the rest retrieved from reference TRBV5-1 and TRBJ1-1, is KAGVTQTPRYLIKTRGQQVTLSCSPISGHRSVSWYQQTPGQGLQFLFEYFSETQRNKGNFPGRFSGRQFSNSRSEMNVSTLELGDSALYLCASSLAGMSEAFFGQGTRLTVV.

This clonotype has a handful of counts. The chain has TRBV11-1 and TRBJ1-1, with 11 nucleotides matching TRBD1. The CDR3 runs to 16 residues. Germline CDR1 is SGHAT and CDR2 is FQDESV (reference sequence). V lost 6 bases and J lost 4; bases outside the gene matches: 10. The CDR3 DNA is TGTGCCAGCAGGATAGGACAGGGGGCGCGAGGCACTGAAGCTTTCTTT. It translates to CASRIGQGARGTEAFF.

This clonotype was detected ten times or more. The chain links TRBV27 to TRBJ1-5; 7 positions agree with TRBD1. V lost 5 bases, J lost 3 bases, and 7 bases stayed unmatched. Per germline, CDR1 MNHEY and CDR2 SMNVEV (reference sequence). The CDR3 runs to 15 residues. CDR3 DNA sequence: TGTGCCAGCAGTGCAACGACAGGGTTCAATCAGCCCCAGCATTTT. It specifies CASSATTGFNQPQHF.

This clonotype was observed many times. V and J are TRBV28 and TRBJ2-5; a possible D gene is TRBD1 (7 bases). Germline CDR1 reads MDHEN; CDR2 reads SYDVKM. The length of the CDR3 is 13 residues. V lost 6 bases, J lost 7 bases, and 15 bases lay in between. The CDR3 protein is CASSPGGLRTQYF. CDR3 bases: TGTGCCAGCAGCCCAGGGGGGTTGCGGACCCAGTACTTC.

This clonotype was counted at least ten times. V and J are TRBV28 and TRBJ1-1; D is perhaps TRBD1 (5 bases). With 3 bases removed from V and 11 bases from J, the gap between germline ends came to 25 bases. Germline lookup yields CDR1 MDHEN and CDR2 SYDVKM. The CDR3 is 16 residues long. This CDR3 is CASSFTVGTWDSLAFF. The CDR3 DNA reads as TGTGCCAGCAGTTTCACGGTCGGGACCTGGGATTCGCTTGCTTTCTTT.

This clonotype has at least ten counts. The rearrangement uses TRBV5-4 and TRBJ1-2; maybe TRBD1 (6 bases). This CDR3 contains 13 residues. The V gene's germline CDR1 is SGHNT and CDR2 YYREEE (reference sequence). V was clipped by 4 bases and J by 2 bases, with 9 bases between them. The CDR3 DNA reads as TGTGCCAGCAGCGAGGGACAAAACTATGGCTACACCTTC. Translated, it gives CASSEGQNYGYTF.

The rearrangement joins TRBV12-3 or TRBV12-4 to TRBJ2-7; tentatively, D is TRBD1 or TRBD2 (5 bases each). The V gene lost 6 bases and the J gene lost 3 bases, with 18 bases spanning the gap. The CDR3 is 15 amino acids. The CDR3 DNA follows: TGTGCCAGCAGCCAAGACCCGGGGCCGAGCTACGAGCAGTACTTC. This sequence encodes CASSQDPGPSYEQYF.

The chain combines TRBV28 with TRBJ2-7; the D gene is possibly TRBD1 (6 bases). The DNA end lines up better with TRBJ2-1; the J call may be wrong. The CDR3 length is 14 residues. Germline lookup yields CDR1 MDHEN and CDR2 SYDVKM. The DNA for the CDR3 is TGTGCCAGCAGTTCAATTACAGGGAACTACGAGCAGTTCTTC. Translating it yields CASSSITGNYEQFF.

This clonotype was counted at least ten times. The chain joins TRBV6-5 to TRBJ2-4; D is undetermined. The CDR3 is 13 residues long. Germline V CDR1 and CDR2: MNHEY, SVGAGI. Trimming shortened V by 7 bases and J by 0 bases, and 7 bases separated the two germline ends. The CDR3 protein is CASTNLAKNIQYF. CDR3 nucleotide sequence: TGTGCCAGCACCAACCTAGCCAAAAACATTCAGTACTTC.

A remark on this clonotype: This may be a read error, as it is one base from a much larger clone. The chain carries TRBV6-1 and TRBJ1-6; D ambiguous. Trimming took 6 bases from V and 10 from J, leaving 13 bases between them. CDR1 is MNHNS, CDR2 SASEGT, per germline. The CDR3 loop spans 13 amino acids. The CDR3 nucleotides read TGTGCCAGCAGCCGGGCCGTTGAATCACCCCTCCACTTT. Protein sequence: CASSRAVESPLHF.

This clonotype was detected many times. CDR3 bases: TGTGCCAGCAGTGCCTTCCGGGACTTGGAAACCTACGAGCAGTACTTC. Protein product: CASSAFRDLETYEQYF. The V and J genes are TRBV6-1 and TRBJ2-7, with D perhaps matching TRBD2 (6 bases). The V end lost 4 bases, the J end lost 2 bases, and 18 bases lay between the germline ends. This CDR3 spans 16 amino acids. Per germline, CDR1 MNHNS and CDR2 SASEGT.

The V and J genes are TRBV11-2 and TRBJ2-7; TRBD2 agrees at 7 bases. Germline CDR1 and CDR2: SGHAT and FQNNGV. V gave up 7 bases and J gave up 1 base; unmatched junction bases: 7. CDR3 length: 14 amino acids. The CDR3 region has the DNA TGTGCCAGCAAGCGGGGACGGGGATCCTACGAGCAGTACTTC. Amino acids: CASKRGRGSYEQYF.